Below, 15 T cell receptor beta chains from the same sample are listed, as sequenced in a study of cytomegalovirus exposure and HLA in healthy donors. Primers for the PCR totalled 60 Vbeta and 13 Jbeta. Profiling relied on immunoSEQ multiplex PCR, and the TCRdb table lists in-frame clones only, not all of them. The table has 90,000 to 130,000 clones, under 70% seen once; the top ten hold roughly 8.7%. The sample was PBMCs. The source of these receptors is a man aged 25-45 years in good health and CMV-seropositive.

The chain combines TRBV6-6 with TRBJ1-1, with TRBD1 matching over 9 bases. CDR1 is MNHNY, CDR2 SVGAGI, per germline (reference sequence). Losses at the gene ends were 7 bases for V and 7 bases for J; bases not matched to a gene: 10. The CDR3 contains 14 residues. The CDR3 DNA reads as TGTGCCAGCAATCCAAAAGGGACAGGGCATGAAGCTTTCTTT. This encodes CASNPKGTGHEAFF.

The rearrangement uses TRBV27 and TRBJ2-7, with TRBD1 matching over 7 bases. This CDR3 is 15 amino acids long. The germline V gene encodes CDR1 MNHEY and CDR2 SMNVEV (reference sequence). V was clipped by 5 bases and J by 3 bases; unmatched bases: 10. DNA for the CDR3: TGTGCCAGCAGTCCCTTGGGGACAGATTACTACGAGCAGTACGTC. It specifies CASSPLGTDYYEQYV.

The rearrangement uses TRBV5-1 and TRBJ2-3; TRBD2 aligns across 7 bases. V lost 4 bases, J lost 0 bases, and 8 bases stayed unmatched. CDR1 and CDR2 from the germline V gene are SGHRS and YFSETQ. CDR3 length: 16 amino acids. CDR3 amino acids: CASSLALSGSTDTQYF. The CDR3 nucleotides are TGCGCCAGCAGCCTTGCCCTTAGCGGGAGCACAGATACGCAGTATTTT.

This chain links TRBV7-8 with TRBJ2-3; D remains ambiguous. The CDR3 sequence is 13 residues long. V was pared by 0 bases and J by 7 bases, with 8 bases between. Germline lookup yields CDR1 SGHVS and CDR2 FQNEAQ. CDR3 loop: CASSLASSNTQYF. The CDR3 coding sequence is TGTGCCAGCAGCTTAGCCAGTAGCAATACGCAGTATTTT.

This clone has a single count. The CDR3 carries no conserved terminal phenylalanine or tryptophan, so it likely arises from a read error. The chain uses TRBV6-1 and TRBJ2-7; 7 bases are shared with TRBD2. CDR1 and CDR2 from the germline V gene are MNHNS and SASEGT. V was pared by 6 bases and J by 1 base, with 6 bases of the junction left unmatched. The CDR3 is 14 amino acids. The chain's CDR3 is CASSLGGRSYEQYL. The CDR3 DNA reads TGTGCCAGCAGCCTGGGAGGGAGATCCTACGAGCAGTACCTC.

The chain combines TRBV11-3 with TRBJ2-7; 7 bases agree with TRBD1. J was trimmed by 3 bases and V by 2 bases; bases with no gene match: 4. The germline gives CDR1 SGHNT, CDR2 YENEEA. This CDR3 region has 14 residues. The CDR3 nucleotides read TGTGCCAGCAGCTTAATGGCAGGGGGCTACGAGCAGTACTTC. Protein sequence: CASSLMAGGYEQYF.

This clone has just a few counts. This chain's CDR3 is CASTDRASGELFF. The DNA for the CDR3 is TGTGCCAGCACGGACAGGGCGTCCGGGGAGCTGTTTTTT. The rearrangement joins TRBV6-5 to TRBJ2-2, with 8 bases aligning to TRBD1. Germline CDR1 is MNHEY and CDR2 is SVGAGI. The CDR3 spans 13 residues. V shed 7 bases and J 6 bases; nucleotides not matched to a gene: 4.

The V gene is TRBV2, the J gene TRBJ2-2; perhaps TRBD1 as D (5 bases). Trimming cost V 8 bases and J 0 bases, with 10 bases left between them. Per germline, CDR1 SNHLY and CDR2 FYNNEI. The CDR3 covers 14 residues. The chain's CDR3 is CASLRGTNTGELFF. DNA for the CDR3: TGTGCCAGCCTTAGGGGAACGAACACCGGGGAGCTGTTTTTT.

The chain's CDR3 is CASSPGQLPAYEQYF. The CDR3, as DNA: TGTGCCAGCAGTCCCGGACAGCTTCCAGCCTACGAGCAGTACTTC. This rearrangement joins TRBV6-5 to TRBJ2-7; a weak D match, TRBD1 (6 bases). Germline V gives CDR1 MNHEY, CDR2 SVGAGI. This CDR3 region has 15 residues. Trimming removed 5 bases at V and 2 bases at J, with 16 bases between.

The chain carries TRBV5-4 and TRBJ1-1; D uncertain. The germline gives CDR1 SGHNT, CDR2 YYREEE (reference sequence). The ends were cut back, 0 bases at V and 6 bases at J, with 9 bases in the middle. This CDR3 region has 13 residues. In nucleotides, the CDR3 is TGTGCCAGCAGCTTGGCCGGAGGGTCTGAAGCTTTCTTT. It yields the protein CASSLAGGSEAFF.

With respect to this clone: The same CDR3 arises from other DNA sequences in this sample as well. The V call is TRBV2, the J call TRBJ2-1; D unclear. Trimming took 5 bases from V and 4 from J, leaving 3 bases between them. This CDR3 contains 11 residues. CDR1 and CDR2 (germline): SNHLY, FYNNEI. This CDR3 is CASSSYNEQFF. Here the CDR3 DNA reads TGTGCCAGCAGTTCATACAATGAGCAGTTCTTC.

The V call is TRBV7-3, the J call TRBJ2-1, with unresolved D. Per germline, CDR1 SGHTA and CDR2 FQGTGA. The V and J ends lost 4 bases and 6 bases respectively, with 7 bases between them. The CDR3 loop spans 12 amino acids. CDR3 region: CASSYSRNEQFF. CDR3 bases: TGTGCCAGCAGCTACTCCCGCAATGAGCAGTTCTTC.

DNA for the CDR3: TGTGCCAGCAGCTTGCGGGGGAGGAACACTGAAGCTTTCTTT. It codes for CASSLRGRNTEAFF. The V gene is TRBV13, the J gene TRBJ1-1; the D gene is possibly TRBD1 (5 bases). The CDR3 is 14 amino acids. V dropped 3 bases and J dropped 1 base, with 9 bases sitting between them. The germline gives CDR1 PRHDT, CDR2 FYEKMQ (reference sequence).

The CDR3 coding sequence is TGCGCCAGCAGCTTGGAGCCGGGACAGTTCTACAATGAGCAGTTCTTC. Its translation: CASSLEPGQFYNEQFF. V usage is TRBV5-1 and J usage is TRBJ2-1; TRBD1 matches at 7 bases. J was trimmed by 3 bases and V by 0 bases; bases with no gene match: 6. The germline V gene encodes CDR1 SGHRS and CDR2 YFSETQ. The CDR3 totals 16 residues. The full variable domain, in which reference TRBV5-1 and TRBJ2-1 provide the parts outside the CDR3, is KAGVTQTPRYLIKTRGQQVTLSCSPISGHRSVSWYQQTPGQGLQFLFEYFSETQRNKGNFPGRFSGRQFSNSRSEMNVSTLELGDSALYLCASSLEPGQFYNEQFFGPGTRLTVL.

The chain recombines TRBV2 with TRBJ1-2, with 9 bases matching TRBD1. Trimming cost V 4 bases and J 8 bases; bases outside gene matches: 5. The CDR3 consists of 13 residues. Germline CDR1 is SNHLY and CDR2 is FYNNEI. CDR3 DNA sequence: TGTGCCAGCAGTGTGGCGACAGGGGGGGGCTACACCTTC. Amino acids: CASSVATGGGYTF.